These 27 T cell receptor beta chains were sequenced from one sample in a study of blood T cell repertoires in COVID-19. Profiling relied on immunoSEQ multiplex PCR, and the TCRdb table lists in-frame clones only, not all of them. The table records fewer than 100,000 clones, roughly 85% of them present only once. Input material: peripheral blood. These receptors all come from a man in his forties or fifties with COVID-19, enrolled during active disease.

The chain joins TRBV28 to TRBJ2-7, with 12 positions matching TRBD2. CDR1 and CDR2 from the germline V gene are MDHEN and SYDVKM. V dropped 3 bases and J dropped 7; count of bases not matched to a gene: 7. The CDR3 extends over 15 amino acids. The CDR3 DNA reads TGTGCCAGCAGTTTGCTAGCGGGAGGGCCGGGGGAGCAGTACTTC. Translating gives CASSLLAGGPGEQYF.

The chain carries TRBV25-1 and TRBJ1-2; D not certain. V was pared by 2 bases and J by 3 bases, with 7 bases between. Germline CDR1 is MGHDK and CDR2 is SYGVNS. The CDR3 is 13 residues long. CDR3 in DNA: TGTGCCAGCAGTGAAGCGCGGGACTATGGCTACACCTTC. Protein sequence: CASSEARDYGYTF.

The V call is TRBV7-2, the J call TRBJ1-5; a weak D match, TRBD1 (6 bases). This CDR3 is built from 14 residues. Germline V CDR1 and CDR2: SGHTA, FQGNSA. The V and J ends lost 5 bases and 3 bases respectively, with 11 bases between them. CDR3 DNA: TGTGCCAGCAGCAGTACAGGGCCCAATCAGCCCCAGCATTTT. Residues: CASSSTGPNQPQHF.

V usage is TRBV2 and J usage is TRBJ1-2, with D tentatively TRBD1 (5 bases). V lost 6 bases to trimming and J lost 4 bases, with 15 bases between them. In germline, CDR1 is SNHLY, CDR2 FYNNEI. This CDR3 comprises 14 residues. The CDR3 is CASSAEGRFYGYTF. DNA of the CDR3: TGTGCCAGCAGCGCGGAGGGGCGTTTCTATGGCTACACCTTC.

CDR3 protein: CASSGTFLMSGKLFF. CDR3 DNA sequence: TGTGCCAGCAGCGGGACATTTCTAATGAGTGGAAAACTGTTTTTT. The chain carries TRBV5-6 and TRBJ1-4, with a tentative D call TRBD1 (6 bases). Deletions cut 4 bases from V and 10 bases from J, with 20 bases between. Germline loops: CDR1 SGHDT, CDR2 YYEEEE. The CDR3 consists of 15 residues.

The genes are TRBV9 and TRBJ2-2; 11 bases map to TRBD2. CDR1 SGDLS and CDR2 YYNGEE come from the germline V gene. J lost 1 base, V lost 2 bases, and 1 base had no gene match. The CDR3 spans 16 residues. The CDR3 nucleotides read TGTGCCAGCAGCGTCGGACTAGCGGGGAACACCGGGGAGCTGTTTTTT. Its translation is CASSVGLAGNTGELFF.

This chain uses TRBV4-1 with TRBJ2-7; 10 bases agree with TRBD2. Per the germline V gene, CDR1 is MGHRA and CDR2 is YSYEKL. The CDR3 has 14 amino acids. Trimming cost V 3 bases and J 4 bases; bases outside gene matches: 3. CDR3 bases: TGCGCCAGCAGCCATCCGGGACTAGCGTACGAGCAGTACTTC. As protein: CASSHPGLAYEQYF.

The V and J genes are TRBV11-2 and TRBJ2-1; TRBD2 agrees at 15 bases. V shed 1 base and J 4 bases; nucleotides not matched to a gene: 5. Germline CDR1 reads SGHAT; CDR2 reads FQNNGV. The CDR3 spans 18 residues. The CDR3 DNA reads TGTGCCAGCAGCTTAGTCATGGGGACTAGCGGGAGGTACAATGAGCAGTTCTTC. Amino acids: CASSLVMGTSGRYNEQFF. Full variable domain (outside the CDR3, taken from reference TRBV11-2 and TRBJ2-1): EAGVAQSPRYKIIEKRQSVAFWCNPISGHATLYWYQQILGQGPKLLIQFQNNGVVDDSQLPKDRFSAERLKGVDSTLKIQPAKLEDSAVYLCASSLVMGTSGRYNEQFFGPGTRLTVL.

The chain combines TRBV29-1 with TRBJ2-2, with 9 bases matching TRBD2. The CDR3 has 16 amino acids. J lost 5 bases, V lost 4 bases, and 11 bases had no gene match. CDR1 SQVTM and CDR2 ANQGSEA come from the germline V gene. The DNA of the CDR3 is TGCAGCGTTGTTGAAGGGGGGACTAGCTTGACCGGGGAGCTGTTTTTT. Its translation: CSVVEGGTSLTGELFF.

DNA of the CDR3: TGTGCCTGGGGACTAGCGGGAGCGGGATATGAGCAGTTCTTC. Amino acids: CAWGLAGAGYEQFF. J is TRBJ2-1 and V is TRBV30; 13 bases align to TRBD2. The germline gives CDR1 GTSNPN, CDR2 SVGIG (reference sequence). The V gene end was trimmed by 5 bases and the J gene end by 8 bases; junction bases not matched to a gene: 6. The CDR3 spans 14 residues.

The rearrangement joins TRBV5-5 to TRBJ2-7; TRBD2 agrees at 13 bases. Germline CDR1 is SGHKS and CDR2 is YYEKEE (reference sequence). V gave up 1 base and J gave up 5 bases; unmatched junction bases: 12. The CDR3 loop spans 18 amino acids. The CDR3 reads CASSLPRRTSGSPDEQYF. CDR3 DNA sequence: TGTGCCAGCAGCTTGCCTCGTAGGACTAGCGGGAGTCCCGACGAGCAGTACTTC.

The rearrangement links TRBV19 to TRBJ1-2, with 8 positions matching TRBD1. CDR1 LNHDA and CDR2 SQIVND come from the germline V gene (reference sequence). This CDR3 has 16 amino acids. V shed 1 base, J shed 4 bases, and the junction held 8 bases outside the gene matches. The chain's CDR3 is CASSIVGGQGTYGYTF. The CDR3 DNA sequence: TGTGCCAGTAGTATAGTAGGAGGACAGGGAACCTATGGCTACACCTTC. The full variable domain, its missing parts supplied by reference TRBV19 and TRBJ1-2, is DGGITQSPKYLFRKEGQNVTLSCEQNLNHDAMYWYRQDPGQGLRLIYYSQIVNDFQKGDIAEGYSVSREKKESFPLTVTSAQKNPTAFYLCASSIVGGQGTYGYTFGSGTRLTVV.

This chain links TRBV7-6 with TRBJ2-4; D may be TRBD1 (5 bases). V lost 2 bases and J 1 base, leaving 18 bases between the germline ends. The CDR3 loop spans 18 amino acids. The germline CDR1 and CDR2 sequences are SGHVS and FNYEAQ. The CDR3 DNA follows: TGTGCCAGCAGCTTAACAAGCAAGATAGGGGCGGCCAAAAACATTCAGTACTTC. Translation gives CASSLTSKIGAAKNIQYF.

The V call is TRBV6-5, the J call TRBJ1-2, with D hard to call. The length of the CDR3 is 13 residues. CDR1 is MNHEY and CDR2 is SVGAGI in the germline V gene. Trimming removed 4 bases from V and 2 bases from J, with 8 bases in between. Written as DNA, the CDR3 is TGTGCCAGCAGTTTAGACACCAACTATGGCTACACCTTC. It codes for CASSLDTNYGYTF.

The genes are TRBV11-2 and TRBJ2-7; D may be TRBD1 (6 bases). In germline, CDR1 is SGHAT, CDR2 FQNNGV. The CDR3 consists of 14 residues. V lost 5 bases, J lost 7 bases, and 18 bases lay in between. The CDR3 here is CASSPTGLFGEQYF. As DNA, the CDR3 is TGTGCCAGCAGCCCCACAGGGCTTTTTGGAGAGCAGTACTTC.

The CDR3 region is CASSLYQREWDEQFF. CDR3 coding DNA: TGTGCCAGCAGTTTATACCAGCGGGAGTGGGATGAGCAGTTCTTC. This sequence joins TRBV27 and TRBJ2-1; TRBD2 agrees at 8 bases. The CDR3 is 15 amino acids. V dropped 1 base and J dropped 8; count of bases not matched to a gene: 7. Germline-derived CDR1 and CDR2 are MNHEY and SMNVEV (reference sequence).

This sequence joins TRBV3-1 (or the pseudogene TRBV3-2) and TRBJ2-3; D possibly corresponds to TRBD2 (5 bases). The CDR3 consists of 14 residues. Trimming pared 0 bases from V and 9 bases from J, leaving 13 bases between. Germline CDR1 reads LGHDT; CDR2 reads YNNKEL (reference sequence). CDR3 bases: TGTGCCAGCAGCCAAGATCTAGCCCTTCCCACGCAGTATTTT. Its protein is CASSQDLALPTQYF.

The chain is built from TRBV6-6 and TRBJ1-2; 11 bases match TRBD1. Germline trimming cut 6 bases from V and 5 bases from J; bases unmatched to any gene: 11. CDR1 is MNHNY and CDR2 is SVGAGI in the germline V gene (reference sequence). The CDR3 spans 16 residues. CDR3 sequence reads: CASSQNSGTGGYGYTF. CDR3 coding DNA: TGTGCCAGCAGCCAAAATTCCGGGACAGGGGGTTATGGCTACACCTTC.

This clone was seen only a few times. The rearrangement joins TRBV30 to TRBJ1-3; a weak D match, TRBD1 (5 bases). Germline CDR1 GTSNPN, CDR2 SVGIG (reference sequence). The CDR3 contains 14 residues. The V gene lost 3 bases and the J gene lost 0 bases, with 9 bases spanning the gap. The CDR3 spells CAWRRDRSGNTIYF. DNA for the CDR3: TGTGCCTGGAGGCGGGACCGCTCTGGAAACACCATATATTTT.

The rearrangement uses TRBV5-6 and TRBJ2-7; 14 bases align to TRBD2. The CDR3 has 15 amino acids. CDR1 SGHDT and CDR2 YYEEEE come from the germline V gene. V trimming: 5 bases; J trimming: 5 bases; junction bases outside the gene matches: 6. The CDR3, as DNA: TGTGCCAGCAGTCCGGGACTAGCGGGAGTCAACGAGCAGTACTTC. Its translation: CASSPGLAGVNEQYF.

Only one count was recorded for this clone. The DNA for the CDR3 is TGTGCCAGCAGCCTACAGGGGCAGTATTCACCCCTCCACTTT. This codes for CASSLQGQYSPLHF. This chain connects TRBV5-8 to TRBJ1-6; 7 bases are a match to TRBD1. This CDR3 contains 14 residues. The trim removed 4 bases at V and 8 bases at J, leaving 6 bases unmatched. In germline, CDR1 is SGHTS, CDR2 YDEGEE.

The V call is TRBV10-3, the J call TRBJ2-7; 7 bases align to TRBD1. This CDR3 is 13 amino acids long. Germline CDR1 reads ENHRY; CDR2 reads SYGVKD. V gave up 7 bases and J gave up 2 bases; unmatched junction bases: 5. The DNA for the CDR3 is TGTGCCATCACGAAGACAGGGACCTACGAGCAGTACTTC. It is translated as CAITKTGTYEQYF.

The chain recombines TRBV29-1 with TRBJ2-7; 8 bases map to TRBD2. Unmatched junction bases numbered 10, after V lost 6 bases and J lost 6 bases. CDR3 size: 13 residues. Germline-derived CDR1 and CDR2 are SQVTM and ANQGSEA. In nucleotides, the CDR3 is TGCAGCGTCTCAGGGACTAGACACGGCGAGCAGTACTTC. It is translated as CSVSGTRHGEQYF.

Notes on this clone: An end of the junction differs from the germline gene, which may be a read error. The same CDR3 can be traced to other DNA sequences in this sample. J is TRBJ2-7 and V is TRBV5-8; 12 nucleotides align to TRBD2. Germline V lookup: CDR1 SGHTS, CDR2 YDEGEE. The CDR3 loop spans 15 amino acids. The CDR3 bases are TGTGCCAGCAGCCCCCTAGCGGGAGGGCCGGACGAGCAGTATTTC. This sequence encodes CASSPLAGGPDEQYF.

Here the CDR3 DNA reads TGTGCCAGCAGCTTCCAGGGGCGCAACCAAGAGACCCAGTACTTC. Translation gives CASSFQGRNQETQYF. The J gene is TRBJ2-5, the V gene TRBV5-5; D perhaps matches TRBD1 (6 bases). This CDR3 spans 15 amino acids. Looked up from germline, CDR1 is SGHKS and CDR2 is YYEKEE (reference sequence). V was clipped by 2 bases and J by 0 bases, with 11 bases between them.

The rearrangement joins TRBV11-1 to TRBJ2-3, with 7 positions matching TRBD1. The V gene end was trimmed by 1 base and the J gene end by 10 bases; junction bases not matched to a gene: 5. Germline CDR1 is SGHAT and CDR2 is FQDESV (reference sequence). CDR3 length: 13 residues. This CDR3 is CASSLVGQGAQYF. The CDR3 nucleotides read TGTGCCAGCAGCTTAGTAGGGCAGGGGGCGCAGTATTTT.

The V gene is TRBV15, the J gene TRBJ1-3, with D possibly being TRBD1 (5 bases). V was clipped by 0 bases and J by 4 bases, with 10 bases between them. Germline loops: CDR1 LNHNV, CDR2 YYDKDF (reference sequence). The CDR3 contains 15 residues. CDR3 protein: CATSRDPGPGNTIYF. The DNA for the CDR3 is TGTGCCACCAGCAGAGATCCAGGGCCCGGAAACACCATATATTTT.